The sequence of this T cell receptor beta chain was determined in a study of blood T cell repertoires in COVID-19. This clone has just one count. Sequenced by immunoSEQ multiplex PCR; TCRdb stores in-frame clones only, minus some. Altogether approximately 160,000 clones are present, about 88% being singletons, with the ten largest covering roughly 0.58%. Per the germline V gene, CDR1 is SGHNT and CDR2 is YENEEA. The CDR3 spans 13 residues. Trimming removed 0 bases at V and 6 bases at J, with 8 bases between. The sequenced sample was peripheral blood. V is TRBV11-3 and J is TRBJ1-1; D ambiguous. The TCR originated in a man in his fifties or sixties with COVID-19, enrolled during active disease. The CDR3 DNA follows: TGTGCCAGCAGCTTAGATGTGGGAGCTGAAGCTTTCTTT. Translating gives CASSLDVGAEAFF.